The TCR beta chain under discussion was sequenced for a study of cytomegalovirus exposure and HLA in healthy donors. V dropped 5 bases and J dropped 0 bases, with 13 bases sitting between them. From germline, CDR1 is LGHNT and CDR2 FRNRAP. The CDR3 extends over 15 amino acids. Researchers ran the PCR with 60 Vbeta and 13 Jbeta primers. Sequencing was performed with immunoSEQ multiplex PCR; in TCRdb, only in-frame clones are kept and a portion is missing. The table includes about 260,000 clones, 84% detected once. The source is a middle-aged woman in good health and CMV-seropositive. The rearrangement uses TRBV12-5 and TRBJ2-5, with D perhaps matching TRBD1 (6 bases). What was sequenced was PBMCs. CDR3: CASGKTTGYQETQYF. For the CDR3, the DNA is TGTGCTAGTGGTAAGACTACAGGGTACCAAGAGACCCAGTACTTC.